A selection of T cell receptor beta chains follows, all from one sample in a study of blood T cell repertoires in COVID-19. The data were produced by immunoSEQ multiplex PCR, yet TCRdb's version contains in-frame clones alone and is incomplete. The table shows roughly 95,000 clones, with about 81% occurring only once. The sequenced material came from peripheral blood. All receptors derive from a man aged 60-69 years with acute or convalescent COVID-19. Each CDR3 is given with its conserved first and last residue. A D gene is named only where the DNA matches it firmly. Rows may omit the clone size; those that give it use once, few, many or a size class.

V gene	CDR3 length	J gene	D gene	clone size	CDR3 protein	CDR3 DNA
TRBV7-9	13	TRBJ2-1	-	-	CACLVGAYNEQFF	TGTGCCTGTTTGGTCGGGGCCTACAATGAGCAGTTCTTC
TRBV2	18	TRBJ1-4	TRBD1	-	CASILGTGVSATNEKLFF	TGTGCCAGCATTCTAGGGACAGGGGTTTCTGCAACTAATGAAAAACTGTTTTTT
TRBV11-2	14	TRBJ2-3	-	-	CASSLDRLPNTQYF	TGTGCCAGCAGCTTAGATAGACTCCCCAATACGCAGTATTTT
TRBV20-1	15	TRBJ1-5	TRBD1	-	CSASGTAYSNQPQHF	TGCAGTGCTAGTGGGACAGCTTATAGCAATCAGCCCCAGCATTTT
TRBV24-1	13	TRBJ1-6	-	-	CATSDIGGSPLHF	TGTGCCACCAGTGATATAGGAGGATCACCCCTCCACTTT
TRBV21-1	16	TRBJ1-1	-	-	CASSSRLRGMNTEAFF	TGTGCCAGCAGCTCACGTCTCAGGGGCATGAACACTGAAGCTTTCTTT
TRBV11-2	16	TRBJ2-3	-	-	CASSLARGSVADTQYF	TGTGCCAGCAGCTTGGCTCGGGGGTCGGTCGCAGATACGCAGTATTTT
TRBV30	13	TRBJ1-4	TRBD1	-	CAWADRTNEKLFF	TGTGCCTGGGCGGACAGGACTAATGAAAAACTGTTTTTT
TRBV4-3	13	TRBJ1-1	-	-	CASSQVTNTEAFF	TGCGCCAGCAGCCAAGTCACTAACACTGAAGCTTTCTTT
TRBV15	15	TRBJ2-1	TRBD2	few	CATSRDLAGGLEQFF	TGTGCCACCAGCAGAGATCTAGCGGGAGGGCTTGAGCAGTTCTTC
TRBV19	14	TRBJ2-3	TRBD1	-	CASAWAGGTDTQYF	TGTGCCAGTGCTTGGGCAGGGGGAACAGATACGCAGTATTTT
TRBV7-2	14	TRBJ2-1	TRBD1	-	CVSSWSGGRDEQFF	TGTGTCAGCAGCTGGTCAGGGGGCAGGGATGAGCAGTTCTTC
TRBV9	17	TRBJ1-3	-	-	CASSVDSGVYSGNTIYF	TGTGCCAGCAGCGTAGATTCGGGAGTGTACTCTGGAAACACCATATATTTT
TRBV5-4	12	TRBJ1-1	-	few	CASSNDRDSPFF	TGTGCCAGCAGCAACGACCGGGACTCTCCTTTCTTT
TRBV2	15	TRBJ2-1	-	-	CATQEAWSSYNEQFF	TGTGCCACCCAGGAGGCTTGGAGCTCCTACAATGAGCAGTTCTTC
TRBV29-1	13	TRBJ2-7	-	-	CSVRWGLTYEQYF	TGCAGCGTGCGCTGGGGCCTAACCTACGAGCAGTACTTC
TRBV5-4	15	TRBJ1-2	-	few	CASSSKTDFNYGYTF	TGTGCCAGCAGTTCGAAGACAGACTTTAACTATGGCTACACCTTC
TRBV19	13	TRBJ1-1	TRBD1	-	CASSIRDRGKTFF	TGTGCCAGTAGTATTAGGGACAGGGGTAAAACTTTCTTT